Listed here is a single T cell receptor (beta chain). What it binds is unknown. Germline and junction disagree at one end, which may indicate a read error. TCRdb recomputed calls from the reads with MiXCR, one row per CDR3 protein. This sample has some 920,000 distinct CDR3 sequences, with approximately 31% found just once. CDR1 is SSHAT and CDR2 is FNYEAQ in the germline V gene (reference sequence). This CDR3 is 14 amino acids long. These data are taken from a study of T cell repertoires in cytomegalovirus infection. Study at large: HLA-C-restricted CMV epitopes, recently identified, and well-studied HLA-B-restricted ones were used by the study. It was the public TCR beta signatures that indicated both CMV infection and matching HLA type. The study's findings and limits: CMV carriers having the relevant HLA were flagged by cumulative public TCR beta family frequency. The study found HLA-C-restricted CMV-specific TCR beta clonotypes dominating the ex vivo response.

The V call is TRBV7-7, the J call TRBJ2-1; 7 bases line up with TRBD2. Material: cultured CD8+ T cells from PBMCs, obtained from culture after CMV antigen stimulation. This clonotype was sampled from a human donor in good health (CMV status not recorded). Some clones in this sample may be carry-over from other donors' samples. The CDR3 loop is CASSLAGGTSEQFF. The CDR3 region has the DNA TGTGCTAGCAGCTTAGCGGGTGGGACTTCTGAGCAGTTCTTC.